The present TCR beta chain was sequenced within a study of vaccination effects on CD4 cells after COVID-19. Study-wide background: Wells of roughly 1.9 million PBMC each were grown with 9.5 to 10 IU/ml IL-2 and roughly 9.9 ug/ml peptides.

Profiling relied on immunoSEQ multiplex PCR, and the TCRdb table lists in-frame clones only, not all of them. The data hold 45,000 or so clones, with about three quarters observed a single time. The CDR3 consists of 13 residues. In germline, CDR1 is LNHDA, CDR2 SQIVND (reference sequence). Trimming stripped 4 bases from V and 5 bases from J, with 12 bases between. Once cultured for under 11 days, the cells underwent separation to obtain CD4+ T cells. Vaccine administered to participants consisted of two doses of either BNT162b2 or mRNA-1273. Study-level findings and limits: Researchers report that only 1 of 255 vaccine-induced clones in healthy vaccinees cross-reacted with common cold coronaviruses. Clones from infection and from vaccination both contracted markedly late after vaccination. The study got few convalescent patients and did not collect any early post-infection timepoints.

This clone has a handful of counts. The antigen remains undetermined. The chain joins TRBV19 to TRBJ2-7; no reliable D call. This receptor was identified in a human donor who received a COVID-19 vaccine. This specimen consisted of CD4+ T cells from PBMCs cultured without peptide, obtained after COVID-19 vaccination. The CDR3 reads CASSTPSEHEQYF. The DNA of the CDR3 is TGTGCCAGTAGTACACCAAGCGAACACGAGCAGTACTTC.